The T cell receptor beta chain described here comes from a study of CD8+ T cells in alopecia areata. The ends were cut back, 0 bases at V and 0 bases at J, with 11 bases in the middle. The CDR3 is made up of 16 amino acids. Germline V CDR1 and CDR2: SGHNT, YYREEE (reference sequence). This clone appeared a single time. As the sequencing template, cDNA was produced by extracting RNA and reverse transcribing it. Clones were read by immunoSEQ multiplex PCR, and TCRdb kept only the in-frame ones, dropping some. The sample has roughly 250,000 clones; 67% are singletons. This sample comprised CD4+ T cells sorted from blood, obtained at week 0. This chain links TRBV5-4 with TRBJ2-3; D might be TRBD2 (6 bases). The receptor was derived from a human donor with alopecia areata. The CDR3 reads CASSLGGLSSTDTQYF. The DNA for the CDR3 is TGTGCCAGCAGCTTGGGGGGACTTAGTAGCACAGATACGCAGTATTTT. Filled out from reference TRBV5-4 and TRBJ2-3, the complete variable domain reads ETGVTQSPTHLIKTRGQQVTLRCSSQSGHNTVSWYQQALGQGPQFIFQYYREEENGRGNFPPRFSGLQFPNYSSELNVNALELDDSALYLCASSLGGLSSTDTQYFGPGTRLTVL.